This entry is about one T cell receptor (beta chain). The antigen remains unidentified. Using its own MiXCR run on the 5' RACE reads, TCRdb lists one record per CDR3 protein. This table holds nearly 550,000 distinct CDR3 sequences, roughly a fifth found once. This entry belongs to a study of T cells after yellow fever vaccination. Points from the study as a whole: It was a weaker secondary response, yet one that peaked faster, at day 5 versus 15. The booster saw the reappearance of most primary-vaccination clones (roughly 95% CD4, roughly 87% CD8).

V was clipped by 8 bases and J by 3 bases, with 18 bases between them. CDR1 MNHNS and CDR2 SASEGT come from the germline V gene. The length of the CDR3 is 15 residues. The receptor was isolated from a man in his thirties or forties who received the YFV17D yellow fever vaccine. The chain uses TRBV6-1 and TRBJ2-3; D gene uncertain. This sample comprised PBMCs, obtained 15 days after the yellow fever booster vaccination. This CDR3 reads CASRLFRWETDTQYF. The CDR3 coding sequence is TGTGCCAGCCGTCTCTTTAGGTGGGAAACAGATACGCAGTATTTT.